This T cell receptor (beta chain) was observed in a study of blood T cell repertoires in COVID-19. Study details: Sites in the United States, Italy and Spain provided acute and convalescent COVID-19 samples. T cells, B-cell-depleted T cells, or PBMCs provided the cDNA or gDNA that served as material.

Authors' methods: It was from reference gene primer amplification that nucleated cell counts were estimated. TCRdb's table, derived via immunoSEQ multiplex PCR, lists solely in-frame clones and lacks some. Clone size and the V and J calls come from that table; the DNA yielded D and trimming. The sample gives about 250,000 clones, about 90% of which show up once; 3% to 3.5% is in the top ten. Germline V CDR1 and CDR2: ENHRY, SYGVKD. This CDR3 spans 14 amino acids. J gave up 3 bases and V 4 bases, and 5 bases lay outside the gene matches. The sequence derives from a man aged 18 to 35 with active or convalescent COVID-19. Sequencing was performed on peripheral blood. V is TRBV10-3 and J is TRBJ2-7; TRBD2 aligns across 8 bases. CDR3 nucleotide sequence: TGTGCCATCAGTGTTCGGGAGGGGGGCTACGAGCAGTACTTC. Its protein is CAISVREGGYEQYF.